The 32 T cell receptor beta chains below all came from one sample that was sequenced in a study of OX40 agonist ivuxolimab in advanced cancers. Repertoires were generated with immunoSEQ multiplex PCR, while TCRdb's copy carries only in-frame clones and drops some. The sample shows around 35,000 clones, about 81% of them seen only once. The specimen comprised CD4+ or CD8+ T cells sorted from blood, sampled in a trial of the OX40 agonist ivuxolimab. These receptors came from an adult with an advanced solid tumor such as melanoma, head and neck, liver or kidney cancer.

The chain has TRBV5-6 and TRBJ1-4; 8 nucleotides line up with TRBD1. The CDR3 sequence is 15 residues long. Trimming at V came to 2 bases and at J to 8 bases, leaving 8 bases not matched to a gene. Germline V gives CDR1 SGHDT, CDR2 YYEEEE. CDR3 bases: TGTGCCAGCAGCTTAACGACAGGGGCGGAGGAAAAACTGTTTTTT. It yields the protein CASSLTTGAEEKLFF.

V gene TRBV5-1 combines with J gene TRBJ2-7; 7 nucleotides match TRBD1. Unmatched junction bases numbered 3, after V lost 0 bases and J lost 3 bases. Germline CDR1 reads SGHRS; CDR2 reads YFSETQ. The CDR3 has 14 amino acids. CDR3 in DNA: TGCGCCAGCAGCTTGGAACAGGGGCTCTACGAGCAGTACTTC. It yields the protein CASSLEQGLYEQYF.

The chain has TRBV21-1 and TRBJ1-2; the D call TRBD1 from the table was never checked on the DNA. TRBV21-1 is assigned pseudogene status. The length of the CDR3 is 18 residues. The DNA for the CDR3 is TGTGCCAGCAGCAAAGAAGGGGACAGGGCTCTTTTTAACTATGGCTACACCTTC. Translating it yields CASSKEGDRALFNYGYTF.

The J gene is TRBJ2-7, the V gene TRBV6-1; D possibly corresponds to TRBD1 (5 bases). Trimming cost V 4 bases and J 2 bases, with 9 bases left between them. Germline lookup yields CDR1 MNHNS and CDR2 SASEGT. This CDR3 has 13 amino acids. The CDR3 nucleotides read TGTGCCAGCAGTGTATTACAGGCCTACGAGCAGTACTTC. Translation gives CASSVLQAYEQYF.

The chain links TRBV5-1 to TRBJ1-1; D may be TRBD1 (6 bases). CDR1 and CDR2 from the germline V gene are SGHRS and YFSETQ. The germline V and J ends were trimmed by 0 bases and 3 bases, with 12 bases remaining between them. The CDR3 runs 15 residues. CDR3 in amino acids: CASSLARGGDTEAFF. CDR3 bases: TGCGCCAGCAGCTTGGCTAGGGGGGGAGACACTGAAGCTTTCTTT.

The chain links TRBV10-1 to TRBJ2-7; D is ambiguous. Trimming took 0 bases from V and 3 from J, leaving 12 bases between them. Germline V gene sequence: CDR1 WNHNN, CDR2 SYGVQD (reference sequence). CDR3 length: 15 residues. The CDR3 nucleotides are TGCGCCAGCAGTGAGTCGATGGGTTCTAACTACGAGCAGTACTTC. Translation: CASSESMGSNYEQYF.

The chain is built from TRBV14 and TRBJ1-1; D uncertain. Per germline, CDR1 SGHDN and CDR2 FVKESK. This CDR3 is built from 13 residues. Between the trimmed V and J ends, which lost 4 bases and 0 bases, there was a span of 6 bases. Here the CDR3 reads CASSLGLNTEAFF. CDR3 in DNA: TGTGCCAGCAGCCTTGGTCTGAACACTGAAGCTTTCTTT.

In DNA, the CDR3 is TGTGCCAGCAGTTTGAAGGGCCCATACGAGCAGTACTTC. Translation: CASSLKGPYEQYF. The rearrangement links TRBV28 to TRBJ2-7; D is unresolved. The CDR3 is 13 residues long. V dropped 3 bases and J dropped 4 bases, with 10 bases sitting between them. The germline V gene has CDR1 MDHEN and CDR2 SYDVKM.

The rearrangement links TRBV18 to TRBJ2-2, with TRBD1 matching over 7 bases. This CDR3 is built from 15 residues. The J segment lost 2 bases and the V segment lost 5 bases, leaving 5 bases of the junction unmatched. Germline CDR1 and CDR2: KGHSH and LQKENI. The CDR3 region is CASSTGTVNTGELFF. As DNA, the CDR3 is TGTGCCAGCTCAACAGGGACAGTCAACACCGGGGAGCTGTTTTTT.

The chain has TRBV10-2 and TRBJ1-1; D might be TRBD1 (6 bases). V was clipped by 3 bases and J by 0 bases, with 11 bases between them. Germline CDR1 is WSHSY and CDR2 is SAAADI. CDR3 length: 15 amino acids. The CDR3 loop is CASSDGGSVNTEAFF. As DNA, the CDR3 is TGCGCCAGCAGTGATGGGGGCTCGGTGAACACTGAAGCTTTCTTT.

The CDR3 DNA is TGTGCCAGCAGTCCCGGTTGGACAGGGGTGGGCAATCAGCCCCAGCATTTT. This gives the protein CASSPGWTGVGNQPQHF. The rearrangement uses TRBV28 and TRBJ1-5; 9 nucleotides line up with TRBD1. Germline V lookup: CDR1 MDHEN, CDR2 SYDVKM. The CDR3 covers 17 residues. V lost 5 bases, J lost 2 bases, and 10 bases stayed unmatched.

This clone occurred a few times. The chain has TRBV4-1 and TRBJ2-7; 10 bases line up with TRBD2. The V gene end was trimmed by 1 base and the J gene end by 2 bases; junction bases not matched to a gene: 5. The CDR3 consists of 16 residues. Germline assignment: CDR1 MGHRA and CDR2 YSYEKL. DNA for the CDR3: TGCGCCAGCAGCCAAGGAGGACTAGCGGAAACCTACGAGCAGTACTTC. It codes for CASSQGGLAETYEQYF.

This clone is medium-sized by share. The chain carries TRBV6-6 and TRBJ2-7, with 10 bases that match TRBD1. Trimming took 6 bases from V and 7 from J; bases not matched to a gene: 12. The CDR3 runs 15 residues. Germline V gene sequence: CDR1 MNHNY, CDR2 SVGAGI (reference sequence). As DNA, the CDR3 is TGTGCCAGCAGGGCCCCGGGACAGGGGATAAGGGAGCAGTACTTC. Amino acids: CASRAPGQGIREQYF.

The genes are TRBV5-1 and TRBJ1-6; D possibly corresponds to TRBD1 (5 bases). Per the germline V gene, CDR1 is SGHRS and CDR2 is YFSETQ. The CDR3 extends over 16 amino acids. V shed 4 bases and J shed 9 bases, with 20 bases lying between them. CDR3 DNA sequence: TGCGCCAGCAGCATATCCTTGGGGGAAGGTGGTTCACCCCTCCACTTT. This sequence encodes CASSISLGEGGSPLHF. Full variable domain (missing parts from reference TRBV5-1 and TRBJ1-6): KAGVTQTPRYLIKTRGQQVTLSCSPISGHRSVSWYQQTPGQGLQFLFEYFSETQRNKGNFPGRFSGRQFSNSRSEMNVSTLELGDSALYLCASSISLGEGGSPLHFGNGTRLTVT.

The gene calls are TRBV18 and TRBJ2-3, with D possibly matching TRBD1 (5 bases). Trimming cost V 2 bases and J 5 bases, with 8 bases left between them. CDR1 is KGHSH and CDR2 is LQKENI in the germline V gene. The CDR3 covers 13 residues. CDR3 sequence (DNA): TGTGCCAGCTCACCAGCAGGGAAAGATACGCAGTATTTT. Translation: CASSPAGKDTQYF.

This clone is a singleton in its sample. The chain recombines TRBV28 with TRBJ1-4; D is uncertain. CDR3 length: 14 amino acids. Trimming took off 2 bases at V and 4 bases at J, with 8 bases between the two ends. The germline V gene encodes CDR1 MDHEN and CDR2 SYDVKM. CDR3 in amino acids: CASSLGRSNEKLFF. The CDR3 nucleotides are TGTGCCAGCAGTTTAGGACGGAGTAATGAAAAACTGTTTTTT.

This clone is termed medium-sized (0.01 to 0.1%). This chain connects TRBV6-5 to TRBJ1-2, with D maybe TRBD1 (5 bases). Germline CDR1 and CDR2: MNHEY and SVGAGI. V gave up 4 bases and J gave up 4 bases, with 16 bases separating them. CDR3 size: 15 residues. CDR3 sequence reads: CASSSGAFDIYGYTF. The CDR3 nucleotides are TGTGCCAGCAGTTCCGGGGCTTTTGATATCTATGGCTACACCTTC.

V and J are TRBV6-6 and TRBJ1-2; a weak D match, TRBD1 (6 bases). Trimming left V 7 bases short and J 1 base short, with 16 bases between. CDR3 length equals 15 residues. Germline V gene lookup returns CDR1 MNHNY and CDR2 SVGAGI (reference sequence). The CDR3 DNA reads as TGTGCCAGCACCCCGGGACACGTGTTTAACTATGGCTACACCTTC. It translates to CASTPGHVFNYGYTF.

The chain carries TRBV6-5 and TRBJ1-2; D call uncertain. This CDR3 is built from 13 residues. V was shortened by 7 bases and J by 7 bases, with 16 bases between the two germline ends. Germline V gives CDR1 MNHEY, CDR2 SVGAGI. CDR3 in DNA: TGTGCCAGCACCAAGGGAGGAGGATCTGGCTACACCTTC. This gives the protein CASTKGGGSGYTF.

The chain is built from TRBV5-6 and TRBJ2-7; possibly TRBD1 or TRBD2 for D (5 bases each). CDR3 length: 16 amino acids. Trimming removed 6 bases from V and 6 bases from J, with 25 bases in between. CDR1 is SGHDT and CDR2 is YYEEEE in the germline V gene. The CDR3 sequence is CASNVQHTGGGREQYF. The CDR3 region has the DNA TGTGCCAGCAACGTACAACATACAGGAGGTGGTCGCGAGCAGTACTTC.

The V and J genes are TRBV18 and TRBJ2-3, with D perhaps matching TRBD1 (5 bases). The CDR3 has 14 residues. From germline, CDR1 is KGHSH and CDR2 LQKENI. The V and J ends lost 2 bases and 8 bases respectively, with 14 bases between them. The CDR3 region is CASSPADSPGTQYF. The CDR3 DNA follows: TGTGCCAGCTCACCAGCTGACAGCCCTGGTACGCAGTATTTT.

The chain links TRBV10-3 to TRBJ2-7, with D uncertain. Germline V gene lookup returns CDR1 ENHRY and CDR2 SYGVKD. The V gene lost 3 bases and the J gene lost 1 base, with 7 bases spanning the gap. The CDR3 is made up of 13 amino acids. The CDR3 sequence: CAISERQSYEQYF. The CDR3 nucleotides are TGTGCCATCAGTGAAAGGCAGTCCTACGAGCAGTACTTC.

The chain couples TRBV28 to TRBJ1-4; D not resolved. V was pared by 3 bases and J by 6 bases, with 23 bases between. The V gene's germline CDR1 is MDHEN and CDR2 SYDVKM. The CDR3 is 18 amino acids. CDR3 loop: CASSFPLNSPEKDEKLFF. The DNA for the CDR3 is TGTGCCAGCAGTTTTCCCCTAAATTCCCCGGAAAAGGATGAAAAACTGTTTTTT.

The chain joins TRBV18 to TRBJ1-2, with no clear D. This CDR3 contains 14 residues. Germline V gene sequence: CDR1 KGHSH, CDR2 LQKENI. The V end lost 2 bases, the J end lost 0 bases, and 7 bases lay between the germline ends. DNA for the CDR3: TGTGCCAGCTCACCAGGGAACACTAACTATGGCTACACCTTC. Protein product: CASSPGNTNYGYTF.

The genes are TRBV5-5 and TRBJ2-5, with TRBD2 matching over 8 bases. The CDR3 runs 16 residues. Trimming removed 1 base from V and 9 bases from J; junction bases left unmatched: 14. Germline V CDR1 and CDR2: SGHKS, YYEKEE (reference sequence). CDR3 sequence reads: CASSLTPPGLGGAQYF. CDR3 bases: TGTGCCAGCAGCTTGACACCTCCGGGACTAGGGGGGGCCCAGTACTTC.

Only a few counts were recorded for this clone. The chain combines TRBV18 with TRBJ1-5, with a possible D match to TRBD1 (5 bases). Deletions cut 6 bases from V and 7 bases from J, with 16 bases between. CDR3 length equals 14 residues. Looked up from germline, CDR1 is KGHSH and CDR2 is LQKENI. The CDR3 reads CASSSGQVRQPQHF. In DNA form, the CDR3 reads TGTGCCAGCTCTTCCGGACAAGTCCGACAGCCCCAGCATTTT.

The rearrangement joins TRBV7-6 to TRBJ1-2, with D uncertain. Trimming took 5 bases from V and 4 from J, leaving 8 bases between them. The CDR3 sequence is 12 residues long. Germline assignment: CDR1 SGHVS and CDR2 FNYEAQ. The CDR3 reads CASSPDFYGYTF. The CDR3 coding sequence is TGTGCCAGCAGCCCCGACTTCTATGGCTACACCTTC. Based on the CDR3 plus reference TRBV7-6 and TRBJ1-2, the full variable domain is GAGVSQSPRYKVTKRGQDVALRCDPISGHVSLYWYRQALGQGPEFLTYFNYEAQQDKSGLPNDRFSAERPEGSISTLTIQRTEQRDSAMYRCASSPDFYGYTFGSGTRLTVV.

The chain joins TRBV6-6 to TRBJ1-6; D is undetermined. V lost 2 bases and J 0 bases, leaving 8 bases between the germline ends. Per germline, CDR1 MNHNY and CDR2 SVGAGI (reference sequence). The CDR3 sequence is 16 residues long. The CDR3 bases are TGTGCCAGCAGTTACATGAGGAGCTCCTATAATTCACCCCTCCACTTT. Its translation: CASSYMRSSYNSPLHF.

In its sample, this clone was seen once. The rearrangement joins TRBV6-6 to TRBJ1-5; D unclear. The CDR3 consists of 15 residues. Germline CDR1 MNHNY, CDR2 SVGAGI (reference sequence). Trimming left V 4 bases short and J 3 bases short, with 13 bases between. CDR3 residues: CASSSDAGTNQPQHF. In DNA form, the CDR3 reads TGTGCCAGCAGTTCCGACGCAGGAACCAATCAGCCCCAGCATTTT.

The chain links TRBV6-5 to TRBJ2-5, with 8 bases lining up with TRBD2. The ends lost 0 bases at V and 11 bases at J; junction bases unmatched: 11. Germline values: CDR1 MNHEY, CDR2 SVGAGI. CDR3 length: 15 residues. This CDR3 is CASSYSTRGGSEQYF. DNA for the CDR3: TGTGCCAGCAGTTACTCCACTCGGGGGGGCTCAGAGCAGTACTTC.

The chain couples TRBV30 to TRBJ1-2, with D maybe TRBD1 (5 bases). The V gene lost 1 base and the J gene lost 5 bases, with 14 bases spanning the gap. The CDR3 runs 14 residues. Germline lookup yields CDR1 GTSNPN and CDR2 SVGIG (reference sequence). The DNA for the CDR3 is TGTGCCTGGAGTGCTAGACGGGGCCGGTATGGCTACACCTTC. Translating gives CAWSARRGRYGYTF. Drawing the rest from reference TRBV30 and TRBJ1-2, the complete variable domain is SQTIHQWPATLVQPVGSPLSLECTVEGTSNPNLYWYRQAAGRGLQLLFYSVGIGQISSEVPQNLSASRPQDRQFILSSKKLLLSDSGFYLCAWSARRGRYGYTFGSGTRLTVV.

The rearrangement uses TRBV11-3 and TRBJ2-3; possibly TRBD1 for D (6 bases). The germline V and J ends were trimmed by 5 bases and 6 bases, with 18 bases remaining between them. This CDR3 has 15 amino acids. The germline gives CDR1 SGHNT, CDR2 YENEEA. In nucleotides, the CDR3 is TGTGCCAGCAGCCGCAGTACAGGGATTCGTGATACGCAGTATTTT. The encoded protein is CASSRSTGIRDTQYF.